This note documents a single T cell receptor beta chain sequence. This sample stems from a study of blood T cell repertoires in COVID-19. Study as a whole: Samples taken during acute and convalescent COVID-19 were collected in the United States, Italy and Spain.

The CDR3 runs 16 residues. The trim removed 5 bases at V and 3 bases at J, leaving 3 bases unmatched. Looked up from germline, CDR1 is SGHTA and CDR2 is FQGNSA. Per the original data handling: Scientists estimated how many nucleated cells there were by amplifying reference gene primers. Libraries were prepared by immunoSEQ multiplex PCR; TCRdb keeps only in-frame clonotypes and omits some of them. For V, J and clone size, that table is used; D and trimming come from the DNA. The table shows 250,000 or so clones, with roughly 77% occurring only once. The gene calls are TRBV7-2 and TRBJ2-1; 14 bases are a match to TRBD2. The sample consisted of peripheral blood. This clonotype originated in a woman older than 75 with acute or convalescent COVID-19. DNA of the CDR3: TGTGCCAGCAGCCCGACTAGCGGGGGGGTCTACAATGAGCAGTTCTTC. Its translation: CASSPTSGGVYNEQFF.